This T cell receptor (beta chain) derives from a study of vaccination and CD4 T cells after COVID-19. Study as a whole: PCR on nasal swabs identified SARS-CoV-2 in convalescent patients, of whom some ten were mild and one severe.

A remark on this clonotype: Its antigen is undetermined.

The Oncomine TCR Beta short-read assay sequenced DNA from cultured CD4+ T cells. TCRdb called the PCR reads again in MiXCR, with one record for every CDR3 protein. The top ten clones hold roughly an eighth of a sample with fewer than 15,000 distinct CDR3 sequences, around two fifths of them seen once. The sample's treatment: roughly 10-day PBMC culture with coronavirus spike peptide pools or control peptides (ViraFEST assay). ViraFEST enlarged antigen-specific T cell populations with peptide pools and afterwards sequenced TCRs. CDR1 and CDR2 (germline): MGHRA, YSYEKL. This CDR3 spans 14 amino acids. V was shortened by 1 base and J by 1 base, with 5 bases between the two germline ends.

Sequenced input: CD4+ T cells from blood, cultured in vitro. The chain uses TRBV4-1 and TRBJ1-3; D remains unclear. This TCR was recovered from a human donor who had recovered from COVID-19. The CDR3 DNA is TGCGCCAGCAGCCAAGCAGGATCTGGAAACACCATATATTTT. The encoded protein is CASSQAGSGNTIYF.